One sample yielded the 24 T cell receptor beta chains listed below, sequenced in a study of beta chain features in type 1 diabetes. Of the isolated RNA, all was reverse transcribed, and so the sequenced material was expressed TCRB transcripts. Profiling relied on immunoSEQ multiplex PCR, and the TCRdb table lists in-frame clones only, not all of them. The data show around 160,000 clones, about 51% seen once. Sample: Tregs from blood. Every receptor here comes from a young man in good health.

This clone was counted a few times. CDR3 loop: CASSKQGGELFF. DNA for the CDR3: TGCGCCAGCAGCAAACAGGGCGGGGAGCTGTTTTTT. V usage is TRBV4-3 and J usage is TRBJ2-2; perhaps TRBD1 as D (6 bases). Trimming pared 5 bases from V and 7 bases from J, leaving 8 bases between. The germline V gene has CDR1 LGHNA and CDR2 YSLEER. CDR3 length: 12 residues.

There are a few counts of this clone. The chain's CDR3 is CASSFSGGEKLFF. CDR3 bases: TGCGCCAGCAGCTTTTCAGGCGGGGAAAAACTGTTTTTT. V and J are TRBV5-1 and TRBJ1-4; D gene uncertain. The CDR3 length is 13 residues. The germline V gene has CDR1 SGHRS and CDR2 YFSETQ. Trimming took off 2 bases at V and 8 bases at J, with 10 bases between the two ends.

V usage is TRBV5-4 and J usage is TRBJ2-2; D is possibly TRBD2 (6 bases). The CDR3 is made up of 15 amino acids. The V gene lost 3 bases and the J gene lost 0 bases, with 9 bases spanning the gap. The germline V gene has CDR1 SGHNT and CDR2 YYREEE (reference sequence). This chain's CDR3 is CASSSGGTNTGELFF. Written as DNA, the CDR3 is TGTGCCAGCAGCTCCGGCGGGACGAACACCGGGGAGCTGTTTTTT.

On this clone itself: Compared with germline, one end of the junction differs, possibly owing to a read error. The gene calls are TRBV18 and TRBJ2-7; 9 nucleotides agree with TRBD2. From germline, CDR1 is KGHSH and CDR2 LQKENI. This CDR3 region has 15 residues. The CDR3 bases are TGTGCCAGCTCACCAGCGGGAGGGCCGTCCTACGAGCGGTACTTC. Protein sequence: CASSPAGGPSYERYF.

V usage is TRBV5-5 and J usage is TRBJ1-2; 10 nucleotides match TRBD1. V lost 1 base and J lost 4; bases outside the gene matches: 1. CDR3 length: 14 amino acids. Germline V gives CDR1 SGHKS, CDR2 YYEKEE (reference sequence). In DNA, the CDR3 is TGTGCCAGCAGCTTGCGGACAGGGGGCTATGGCTACACCTTC. This codes for CASSLRTGGYGYTF.

The J gene is TRBJ1-5, the V gene TRBV19; 7 positions match TRBD1. Germline V CDR1 and CDR2: LNHDA, SQIVND (reference sequence). V was pared by 5 bases and J by 2 bases, with 0 bases of the junction left unmatched. This CDR3 spans 13 amino acids. The CDR3 region has the DNA TGTGCCAGTAGTCAGGGGGGCAATCAGCCCCAGCATTTT. It is translated as CASSQGGNQPQHF.

This clone was seen a few times. The genes are TRBV10-3 and TRBJ1-1; a possible D gene is TRBD1 (6 bases). Trimming removed 10 bases at V and 2 bases at J, with 11 bases between. The length of the CDR3 is 12 residues. Germline CDR1 ENHRY, CDR2 SYGVKD. In DNA form, the CDR3 reads TGTGCCACCGGACAGCTTAACACTGAAGCTTTCTTT. Protein product: CATGQLNTEAFF.

The rearrangement links TRBV4-3 to TRBJ1-2; D remains unclear. The CDR3 extends over 14 amino acids. Between the trimmed V and J ends, which lost 0 bases and 11 bases, there was a span of 16 bases. Germline V gene sequence: CDR1 LGHNA, CDR2 YSLEER. The CDR3 DNA follows: TGCGCCAGCAGCCAAGACGGTTTTGTGATTGAGTACACCTTC. Translation: CASSQDGFVIEYTF.

This chain uses TRBV7-3 with TRBJ2-3, with D tentatively TRBD2 (6 bases). The V gene lost 2 bases and the J gene lost 0 bases, with 6 bases spanning the gap. CDR3 length: 14 amino acids. Looked up from germline, CDR1 is SGHTA and CDR2 is FQGTGA. The DNA for the CDR3 is TGTGCCAGCAGCTTAGCGGGGAGCACAGATACGCAGTATTTT. It specifies CASSLAGSTDTQYF.

The rearrangement uses TRBV7-9 and TRBJ2-7; 8 bases are shared with TRBD1. This CDR3 is built from 16 residues. The V gene's germline CDR1 is SEHNR and CDR2 FQNEAQ (reference sequence). The J segment lost 1 base and the V segment lost 3 bases, leaving 8 bases of the junction unmatched. Here the CDR3 reads CASSFSVTGDSYEQYF. The CDR3 region has the DNA TGTGCCAGCAGCTTTTCCGTGACAGGGGATTCCTACGAGCAGTACTTC.

The J gene is TRBJ2-3, the V gene TRBV29-1, with D possibly being TRBD2 (7 bases). CDR3 size: 16 residues. Trimming removed 6 bases at V and 5 bases at J, with 24 bases between. Germline CDR1 reads SQVTM; CDR2 reads ANQGSEA. CDR3 nucleotides: TGCAGCGTCGAGCGTTGGGGGGGCGCTGAGAGAGATACGCAGTATTTT. Translated: CSVERWGGAERDTQYF.

The rearrangement joins TRBV5-1 to TRBJ2-5; TRBD2 aligns across 10 bases. The tail of the sequence fits TRBJ2-7 better, so the J call may be wrong. Germline V gene lookup returns CDR1 SGHRS and CDR2 YFSETQ. The CDR3 spans 16 residues. The chain's CDR3 is CASSLKLAGSSYEQYF. In nucleotides, the CDR3 is TGCGCCAGCAGCCTTAAACTAGCGGGGAGCTCCTACGAGCAGTACTTC.

The CDR3 sequence: CASSLELAGGEQFF. CDR3 coding DNA: TGTGCCAGCAGCTTAGAACTAGCGGGCGGTGAGCAGTTCTTC. This rearrangement joins TRBV7-8 to TRBJ2-1; TRBD2 aligns across 9 bases. The CDR3 loop spans 14 amino acids. From germline, CDR1 is SGHVS and CDR2 FQNEAQ. V lost 1 base, J lost 9 bases, and 4 bases stayed unmatched.

The chain recombines TRBV5-1 with TRBJ2-2, with D perhaps TRBD2 (5 bases). The V gene lost 1 base and the J gene lost 6 bases, with 13 bases spanning the gap. The CDR3 is 15 amino acids. Germline CDR1 SGHRS, CDR2 YFSETQ. CDR3 DNA sequence: TGCGCCAGCAGCTTGTCCGGCGGGCGATCCGGGGAGCTGTTTTTT. Encoded protein: CASSLSGGRSGELFF. The full variable domain, with the rest looked up from reference TRBV5-1 and TRBJ2-2, is KAGVTQTPRYLIKTRGQQVTLSCSPISGHRSVSWYQQTPGQGLQFLFEYFSETQRNKGNFPGRFSGRQFSNSRSEMNVSTLELGDSALYLCASSLSGGRSGELFFGEGSRLTVL.

The chain employs TRBV7-9 and TRBJ2-1, with 14 bases fitting TRBD2. CDR1 and CDR2 (germline): SEHNR, FQNEAQ (reference sequence). Trimming took 5 bases from V and 0 from J; bases not matched to a gene: 6. This CDR3 is 18 amino acids long. CDR3 sequence: CASSRLAGGRSSYNEQFF. The CDR3 region has the DNA TGTGCCAGCAGCCGACTAGCGGGAGGGAGGAGCTCCTACAATGAGCAGTTCTTC.

The chain links TRBV7-2 to TRBJ2-3; 7 positions match TRBD2. There are 12 residues in the CDR3. CDR1 is SGHTA, CDR2 FQGNSA, per germline. V lost 3 bases to trimming and J lost 10 bases; unmatched junction nucleotides: 4. CDR3 nucleotides: TGTGCCAGCAGCTTTCGGGGGGAAGCGCAGTATTTT. Translating gives CASSFRGEAQYF.

V usage is TRBV28 and J usage is TRBJ1-5; 7 bases map to TRBD1. The CDR3 is 13 residues long. V trimming: 3 bases; J trimming: 7 bases; junction bases outside the gene matches: 3. Germline lookup yields CDR1 MDHEN and CDR2 SYDVKM. The DNA of the CDR3 is TGTGCCAGCAGTTTGGACAGGATCCAGCCCCAGCATTTT. It encodes CASSLDRIQPQHF. The entire variable domain, with the rest obtained from reference TRBV28 and TRBJ1-5, is as follows: DVKVTQSSRYLVKRTGEKVFLECVQDMDHENMFWYRQDPGLGLRLIYFSYDVKMKEKGDIPEGYSVSREKKERFSLILESASTNQTSMYLCASSLDRIQPQHFGDGTRLSIL.

The chain is built from TRBV28 and TRBJ2-2; 9 bases align to TRBD1. This CDR3 region has 17 residues. Germline lookup yields CDR1 MDHEN and CDR2 SYDVKM. The J segment lost 7 bases and the V segment lost 2 bases, leaving 11 bases of the junction unmatched. CDR3 in amino acids: CASSLHWGQGQGGELFF. For the CDR3, the DNA is TGTGCCAGCAGTTTACATTGGGGACAGGGACAAGGCGGGGAGCTGTTTTTT.

The V gene is TRBV28, the J gene TRBJ2-2; D may be TRBD1 (6 bases). CDR3 size: 17 residues. The ends were cut back, 1 base at V and 8 bases at J, with 20 bases in the middle. Germline V gene data show CDR1 as MDHEN and CDR2 as SYDVKM. DNA of the CDR3: TGTGCCAGCAGTTTATTAGGGGGAGCCATGCACGTGGGGGAGCTGTTTTTT. It is translated as CASSLLGGAMHVGELFF. The full variable domain, completed using reference TRBV28 and TRBJ2-2, is DVKVTQSSRYLVKRTGEKVFLECVQDMDHENMFWYRQDPGLGLRLIYFSYDVKMKEKGDIPEGYSVSREKKERFSLILESASTNQTSMYLCASSLLGGAMHVGELFFGEGSRLTVL.

The chain combines TRBV5-1 with TRBJ2-1; possible D gene TRBD2, 6 bases. The V gene's germline CDR1 is SGHRS and CDR2 YFSETQ. The CDR3 extends over 14 amino acids. With 4 bases removed from V and 0 bases from J, the gap between germline ends came to 8 bases. The CDR3, as DNA: TGCGCCAGCAGCGCGGGACTCTCCTACAATGAGCAGTTCTTC. This codes for CASSAGLSYNEQFF.

This clone occurred a few times. The chain recombines TRBV2 with TRBJ1-5; the D gene is possibly TRBD1 (5 bases). Germline loops: CDR1 SNHLY, CDR2 FYNNEI. Between the trimmed V and J ends, which lost 6 bases and 4 bases, there was a span of 19 bases. This CDR3 contains 16 residues. CDR3 sequence reads: CASRRMIGGTNQPQHF. Here the CDR3 DNA reads TGTGCCAGCAGAAGGATGATTGGGGGGACGAATCAGCCCCAGCATTTT.

This chain uses TRBV2 with TRBJ2-5, with 12 bases that match TRBD2. With the DNA end fitting TRBJ2-7 better, the J assignment may be wrong. The CDR3 covers 14 residues. Germline V CDR1 and CDR2: SNHLY, FYNNEI. Written as DNA, the CDR3 is TGTGCCAGCGATAGACTAGCGGGAGTCTACGAGCAGTACTTC. Its translation: CASDRLAGVYEQYF.

The chain combines TRBV12-2 with TRBJ2-5; TRBD2 is the table's D call and was not checked against the DNA. TRBV12-2 is listed as a pseudogene. The CDR3 has 14 residues. The CDR3 DNA sequence: TGTGCAAGTCGCTCCTTCTCGGGTAGGGAGACCCAGTACTTC. Translated, it gives CASRSFSGRETQYF.

The V gene is TRBV6-5, the J gene TRBJ1-2; D ambiguous. V gave up 2 bases and J gave up 7 bases, with 8 bases separating them. The CDR3 loop spans 12 amino acids. CDR1 is MNHEY and CDR2 is SVGAGI in the germline V gene. The CDR3 sequence is CASSYEGVGYTF. The CDR3 DNA follows: TGTGCCAGCAGTTACGAGGGTGTTGGCTACACCTTC.